The 22 T cell receptor beta chains below come from one sample, sequenced in a study of technical replicates of blood from several donors. Clones were read by immunoSEQ multiplex PCR, and TCRdb kept only the in-frame ones, dropping some. The sample gives 60,000 to 65,000 clones, about 87% of which show up once; 5.2% is in the top ten. The sample taken for sequencing was PBMCs. The receptors stem from a human donor in good health. Some clones in this sample may be carry-over from other donors' samples.

This chain joins TRBV27 and TRBJ2-7; 8 bases are shared with TRBD1. The CDR3 covers 13 residues. With V trimmed by 5 bases and J by 3 bases, 3 bases remained unmatched. Germline loops: CDR1 MNHEY, CDR2 SMNVEV (reference sequence). CDR3 in DNA: TGTGCCAGCAGTCCCAGGGGGCTCTACGAGCAGTACTTC. It encodes CASSPRGLYEQYF.

CDR3 nucleotide sequence: TGCGCCAGCAGCCAAGAGAGAGGAGACAGGGGGGGGGCTGGAAACACCATATATTTT. Translation gives CASSQERGDRGGAGNTIYF. The rearrangement uses TRBV4-3 and TRBJ1-3; 9 bases are a match to TRBD1. Trimming cost V 0 bases and J 2 bases; bases outside gene matches: 11. The CDR3 length is 19 residues. Germline V gene sequence: CDR1 LGHNA, CDR2 YSLEER.

The gene calls are TRBV4-3 and TRBJ2-7, with 10 bases matching TRBD2. CDR3 length: 17 residues. Germline values: CDR1 LGHNA, CDR2 YSLEER. J gave up 4 bases and V 7 bases, and 16 bases lay outside the gene matches. This CDR3 is CASTQLPLAGVSYEQYF. For the CDR3, the DNA is TGCGCCAGCACCCAGTTACCTCTAGCGGGAGTGTCATACGAGCAGTACTTC.

The chain carries TRBV18 and TRBJ2-7; D uncertain. Looked up from germline, CDR1 is KGHSH and CDR2 is LQKENI. V was pared by 0 bases and J by 6 bases, with 12 bases between. The CDR3 covers 14 residues. The CDR3 protein is CASSPPGRPAEQYF. The CDR3 DNA reads as TGTGCCAGCTCACCACCGGGCAGGCCCGCCGAGCAGTACTTC.

This clone has only one observation. This chain uses TRBV4-1 with TRBJ1-2; no firm D call. Germline CDR1 MGHRA, CDR2 YSYEKL. The CDR3 is 15 amino acids. Deletions cut 0 bases from V and 4 bases from J, with 12 bases between. The CDR3 loop is CASSQDFGSGYGYTF. For the CDR3, the DNA is TGCGCCAGCAGCCAAGATTTTGGGAGTGGCTATGGCTACACCTTC.

V is TRBV4-3 and J is TRBJ2-1, with D possibly being TRBD1 (5 bases). CDR1 is LGHNA, CDR2 YSLEER, per germline. There are 17 residues in the CDR3. Trimming removed 0 bases from V and 0 bases from J, with 12 bases in between. The CDR3 bases are TGCGCCAGCAGCCAAGATCAGGCGACAGTCTCCTACAATGAGCAGTTCTTC. It translates to CASSQDQATVSYNEQFF.

The count of this clone is one. The junction departs from germline at one end; a sequencing error may be responsible. The J gene is TRBJ2-7, the V gene TRBV7-8, with D unclear. Germline CDR1 reads SGHVS; CDR2 reads FQNEAQ. This CDR3 has 13 amino acids. The CDR3 reads CASSLVGSSEQYF. In nucleotides, the CDR3 is TGTGCCAGCAGCTTAGTCGGGTCCTCCGAGCAGTACTTC.

This sequence joins TRBV4-2 and TRBJ2-3, with D possibly matching TRBD2 (5 bases). The CDR3 spans 15 residues. Looked up from germline, CDR1 is LGHNA and CDR2 is YNFKEQ. V lost 0 bases and J 9 bases, leaving 16 bases between the germline ends. CDR3 in amino acids: CASSQDNGVAYTQYF. For the CDR3, the DNA is TGTGCCAGCAGCCAAGATAACGGGGTAGCTTACACGCAGTATTTT.

V usage is TRBV6-4 and J usage is TRBJ1-2, with 8 bases lining up with TRBD1. Germline V gene lookup returns CDR1 MRHNA and CDR2 SNTAGT. After removal of 1 base from V and 4 bases from J, the junction contained 5 bases not matched to a gene. CDR3 length: 15 residues. In DNA, the CDR3 is TGTGCCAGCAGTGACTGGGCAGGGGGCACCTATGGCTACACCTTC. Amino acid sequence: CASSDWAGGTYGYTF.

This chain connects TRBV29-1 to TRBJ2-5, with a tentative D call TRBD1 (6 bases). This CDR3 is 16 amino acids long. CDR1 and CDR2 from the germline V gene are SQVTM and ANQGSEA. Trimming stripped 2 bases from V and 0 bases from J, with 16 bases between. The CDR3 sequence is CSVESGDTANQETQYF. The CDR3, as DNA: TGCAGCGTTGAAAGTGGGGACACAGCTAACCAAGAGACCCAGTACTTC.

The CDR3 region has the DNA TGTGCCAGCAGCTTATCCGGGACTAGCTTGGATACGCAGTATTTT. Amino acid sequence: CASSLSGTSLDTQYF. V and J are TRBV7-3 and TRBJ2-3, with 9 bases fitting TRBD2. This CDR3 region has 15 residues. J lost 6 bases, V lost 2 bases, and 6 bases had no gene match. CDR1 and CDR2 from the germline V gene are SGHTA and FQGTGA. The full variable domain, completed using reference TRBV7-3 and TRBJ2-3, is GAGVSQTPSNKVTEKGKYVELRCDPISGHTALYWYRQSLGQGPEFLIYFQGTGAADDSGLPNDRFFAVRPEGSVSTLKIQRTERGDSAVYLCASSLSGTSLDTQYFGPGTRLTVL.

This sequence joins TRBV4-3 and TRBJ2-3; D possibly corresponds to TRBD1 (6 bases). CDR3 length equals 16 residues. The germline V gene encodes CDR1 LGHNA and CDR2 YSLEER. Trimming stripped 0 bases from V and 5 bases from J, with 15 bases between. CDR3 DNA sequence: TGCGCCAGCAGCCAAGATGCAGGGGCCTGGGGAGATACGCAGTATTTT. Residues: CASSQDAGAWGDTQYF.

The V call is TRBV6-1, the J call TRBJ2-1; D gene uncertain. The CDR3 is 11 residues long. V gave up 5 bases and J gave up 5 bases, with 4 bases separating them. In germline, CDR1 is MNHNS, CDR2 SASEGT. The CDR3 here is CASSLDNEQFF. For the CDR3, the DNA is TGTGCCAGCAGTTTAGACAATGAGCAGTTCTTC.

V gene TRBV30 combines with J gene TRBJ2-6; no clear D. The germline V and J ends were trimmed by 0 bases and 0 bases, with 9 bases remaining between them. Germline-derived CDR1 and CDR2 are GTSNPN and SVGIG (reference sequence). The CDR3 consists of 16 residues. In DNA form, the CDR3 reads TGTGCCTGGAGTGTAAGATCGGGCTCTGGGGCCAACGTCCTGACTTTC. As protein: CAWSVRSGSGANVLTF.

The J gene is TRBJ2-7, the V gene TRBV25-1; a possible D gene is TRBD1 (7 bases). The CDR3 extends over 14 amino acids. Germline loops: CDR1 MGHDK, CDR2 SYGVNS. V lost 4 bases and J 8 bases, leaving 18 bases between the germline ends. The CDR3 loop reads CASSVTAGGLKQYF. In DNA form, the CDR3 reads TGTGCCAGCAGTGTGACCGCAGGGGGACTTAAGCAGTACTTC.

The chain links TRBV19 to TRBJ2-7; 7 bases line up with TRBD1. Germline trimming cut 4 bases from V and 9 bases from J; bases unmatched to any gene: 9. The CDR3 totals 13 residues. From germline, CDR1 is LNHDA and CDR2 SQIVND (reference sequence). CDR3 amino acids: CASSNRDSGRQYF. The DNA of the CDR3 is TGTGCCAGTAGTAACCGGGACAGTGGTAGGCAGTACTTC.

The V call is TRBV7-9, the J call TRBJ2-1; 7 nucleotides align to TRBD1. Germline CDR1 SEHNR, CDR2 FQNEAQ (reference sequence). Trimming took 0 bases from V and 6 from J; bases not matched to a gene: 2. This CDR3 is 14 amino acids long. CDR3 nucleotide sequence: TGTGCCAGCAGCTTAGCGAGACAGGGCAATGAGCAGTTCTTC. As protein: CASSLARQGNEQFF. Full variable domain (rest looked up from reference TRBV7-9 and TRBJ2-1): DTGVSQNPRHKITKRGQNVTFRCDPISEHNRLYWYRQTLGQGPEFLTYFQNEAQLEKSRLLSDRFSAERPKGSFSTLEIQRTEQGDSAMYLCASSLARQGNEQFFGPGTRLTVL.

The genes are TRBV5-4 and TRBJ2-2; 7 bases line up with TRBD2. The CDR3 has 15 amino acids. Germline CDR1 and CDR2: SGHNT and YYREEE (reference sequence). The V and J ends lost 0 bases and 7 bases, in that order; junction bases with no gene match: 6. CDR3 bases: TGTGCCAGCAGCTTGGCCCGCGGGGGTATCGGGGAGCTGTTTTTT. Encoded protein: CASSLARGGIGELFF.

The rearrangement joins TRBV2 to TRBJ2-7; D might be TRBD1 (5 bases). The CDR3 is 13 residues long. Trimming shortened V by 3 bases and J by 9 bases, and 15 bases separated the two germline ends. Germline CDR1 SNHLY, CDR2 FYNNEI. This CDR3 is CASSDTGRNGQYF. DNA for the CDR3: TGTGCCAGCAGTGACACAGGTCGTAATGGGCAGTACTTC.

In its sample, this clone was seen a few times. The chain employs TRBV4-3 and TRBJ2-1; D remains unclear. Germline CDR1 and CDR2: LGHNA and YSLEER. This CDR3 comprises 14 residues. V lost 0 bases and J lost 2, with 5 bases in between. The CDR3 coding sequence is TGCGCCAGCAGCCAAGATATTGCCTACAATGAGCAGTTCTTC. Translating gives CASSQDIAYNEQFF.

The chain carries TRBV5-1 and TRBJ2-1; 7 bases are shared with TRBD2. V shed 1 base and J 4 bases; nucleotides not matched to a gene: 5. The CDR3 extends over 15 amino acids. Germline V gene sequence: CDR1 SGHRS, CDR2 YFSETQ. The CDR3 here is CASSLMGGLYNEQFF. Here the CDR3 DNA reads TGCGCCAGCAGCTTGATGGGAGGGCTGTACAATGAGCAGTTCTTC. The whole variable domain, filled in from reference TRBV5-1 and TRBJ2-1, reads KAGVTQTPRYLIKTRGQQVTLSCSPISGHRSVSWYQQTPGQGLQFLFEYFSETQRNKGNFPGRFSGRQFSNSRSEMNVSTLELGDSALYLCASSLMGGLYNEQFFGPGTRLTVL.

This chain joins TRBV19 and TRBJ2-3; 8 nucleotides match TRBD1. The V segment lost 7 bases and the J segment 3 bases; nucleotides outside the gene matches: 6. Germline V gene sequence: CDR1 LNHDA, CDR2 SQIVND (reference sequence). This CDR3 has 14 residues. In DNA form, the CDR3 reads TGTGCCAGTAAGGAACAGGGGGGTACAGATACGCAGTATTTT. This sequence encodes CASKEQGGTDTQYF.